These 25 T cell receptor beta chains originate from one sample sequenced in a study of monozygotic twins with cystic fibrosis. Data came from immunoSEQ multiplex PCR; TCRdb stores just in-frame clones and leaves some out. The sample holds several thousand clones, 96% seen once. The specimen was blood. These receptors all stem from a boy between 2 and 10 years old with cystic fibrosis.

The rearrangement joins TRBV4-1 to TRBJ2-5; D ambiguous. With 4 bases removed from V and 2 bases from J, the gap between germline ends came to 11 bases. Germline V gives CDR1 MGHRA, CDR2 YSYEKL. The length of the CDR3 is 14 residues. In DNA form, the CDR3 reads TGCGCCAGCAGCCCCCGAAGGGAACAAGAGACCCAGTACTTC. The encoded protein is CASSPRREQETQYF.

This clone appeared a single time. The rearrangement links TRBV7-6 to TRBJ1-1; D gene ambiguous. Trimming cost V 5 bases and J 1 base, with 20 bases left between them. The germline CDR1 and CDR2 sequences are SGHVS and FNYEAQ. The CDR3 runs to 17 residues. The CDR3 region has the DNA TGTGCCAGCAGCCTCGGACCGGCGAGGGAATGGAACACTGAAGCTTTCTTT. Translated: CASSLGPAREWNTEAFF.

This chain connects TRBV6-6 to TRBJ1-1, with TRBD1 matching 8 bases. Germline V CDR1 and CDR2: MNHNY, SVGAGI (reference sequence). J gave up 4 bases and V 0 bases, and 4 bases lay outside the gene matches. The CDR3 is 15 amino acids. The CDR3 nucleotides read TGTGCCAGCAGTTACTCCGGACAGGGAGGCACTGAAGCTTTCTTT. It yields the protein CASSYSGQGGTEAFF.

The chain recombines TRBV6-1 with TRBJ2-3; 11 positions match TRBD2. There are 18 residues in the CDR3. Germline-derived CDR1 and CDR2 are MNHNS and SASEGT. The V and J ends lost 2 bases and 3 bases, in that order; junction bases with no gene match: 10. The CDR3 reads CASSEFSGGASITDTQYF. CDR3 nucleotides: TGTGCCAGCAGTGAATTTAGCGGGGGGGCCTCTATAACAGATACGCAGTATTTT.

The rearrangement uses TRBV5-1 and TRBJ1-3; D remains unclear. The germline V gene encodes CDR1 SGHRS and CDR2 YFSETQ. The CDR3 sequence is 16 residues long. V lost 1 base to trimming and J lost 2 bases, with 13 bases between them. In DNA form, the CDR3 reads TGCGCCAGCAGCTTGCGGTCAGGTCTAACTGGAAACACCATATATTTT. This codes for CASSLRSGLTGNTIYF.

As DNA, the CDR3 is TGTGCCAGCAGTGAAGGACGGCTGAACACTGAAGCTTTCTTT. This sequence encodes CASSEGRLNTEAFF. The V gene is TRBV2, the J gene TRBJ1-1; D gene ambiguous. This CDR3 is 14 amino acids long. The germline gives CDR1 SNHLY, CDR2 FYNNEI. V shed 1 base and J shed 0 bases, with 6 bases lying between them.

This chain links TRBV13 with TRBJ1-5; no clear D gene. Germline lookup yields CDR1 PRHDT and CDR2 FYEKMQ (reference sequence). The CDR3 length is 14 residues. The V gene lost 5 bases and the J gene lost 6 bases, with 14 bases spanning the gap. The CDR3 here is CASSLTPSGQPQHF. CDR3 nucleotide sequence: TGTGCCAGCAGCCTAACCCCCAGTGGTCAGCCCCAGCATTTT.

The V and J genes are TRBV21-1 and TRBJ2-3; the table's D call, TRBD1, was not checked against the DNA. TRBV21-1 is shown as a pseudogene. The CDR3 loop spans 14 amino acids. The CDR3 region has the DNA TGTGCCAGCAGCAAAGCGGGCAGCACAGATACGCAGTATTTT. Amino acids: CASSKAGSTDTQYF.

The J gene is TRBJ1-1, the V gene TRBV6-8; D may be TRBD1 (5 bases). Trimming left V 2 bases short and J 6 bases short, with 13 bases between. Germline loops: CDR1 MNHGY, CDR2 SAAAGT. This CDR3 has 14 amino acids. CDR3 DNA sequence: TGTGCCAGCAGTTACCATCGGTCGACAGCTGAAGCTTTCTTT. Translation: CASSYHRSTAEAFF.

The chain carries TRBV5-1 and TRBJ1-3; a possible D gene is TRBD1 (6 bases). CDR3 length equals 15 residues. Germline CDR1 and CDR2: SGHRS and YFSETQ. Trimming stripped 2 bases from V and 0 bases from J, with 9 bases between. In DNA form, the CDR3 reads TGCGCCAGCAGCTTAACAGGGTCCTCTGGAAACACCATATATTTT. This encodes CASSLTGSSGNTIYF.

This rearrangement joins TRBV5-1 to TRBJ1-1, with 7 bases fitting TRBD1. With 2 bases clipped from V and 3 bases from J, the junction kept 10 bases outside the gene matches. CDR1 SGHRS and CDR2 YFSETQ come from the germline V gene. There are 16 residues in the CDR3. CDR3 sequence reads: CASSFGYRGKDTEAFF. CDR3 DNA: TGCGCCAGCAGCTTCGGATACAGGGGTAAGGACACTGAAGCTTTCTTT.

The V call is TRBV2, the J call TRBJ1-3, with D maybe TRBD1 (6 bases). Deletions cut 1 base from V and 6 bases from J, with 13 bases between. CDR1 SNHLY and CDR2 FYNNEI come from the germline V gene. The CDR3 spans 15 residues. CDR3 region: CASSEVQGRANTIYF. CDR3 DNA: TGTGCCAGCAGTGAAGTACAGGGCCGAGCAAACACCATATATTTT.

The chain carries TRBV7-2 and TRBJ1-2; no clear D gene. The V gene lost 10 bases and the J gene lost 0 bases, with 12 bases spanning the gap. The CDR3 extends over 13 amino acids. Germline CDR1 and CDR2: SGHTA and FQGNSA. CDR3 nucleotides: TGTGCCACCTCCTTCGGGGCTAACTATGGCTACACCTTC. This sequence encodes CATSFGANYGYTF.

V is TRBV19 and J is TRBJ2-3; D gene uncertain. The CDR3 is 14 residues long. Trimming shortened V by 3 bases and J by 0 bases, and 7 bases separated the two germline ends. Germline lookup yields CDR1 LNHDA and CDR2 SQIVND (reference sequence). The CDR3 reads CASSIASSTDTQYF. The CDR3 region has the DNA TGTGCCAGTAGTATCGCCAGTAGCACAGATACGCAGTATTTT. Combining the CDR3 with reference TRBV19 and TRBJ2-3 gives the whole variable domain DGGITQSPKYLFRKEGQNVTLSCEQNLNHDAMYWYRQDPGQGLRLIYYSQIVNDFQKGDIAEGYSVSREKKESFPLTVTSAQKNPTAFYLCASSIASSTDTQYFGPGTRLTVL.

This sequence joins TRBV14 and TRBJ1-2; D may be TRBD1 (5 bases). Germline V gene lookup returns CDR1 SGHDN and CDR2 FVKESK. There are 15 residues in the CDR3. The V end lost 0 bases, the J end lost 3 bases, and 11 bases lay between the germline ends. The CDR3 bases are TGTGCCAGCAGCCAAGATCCCAGGGTTGACTATGGCTACACCTTC. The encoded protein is CASSQDPRVDYGYTF.

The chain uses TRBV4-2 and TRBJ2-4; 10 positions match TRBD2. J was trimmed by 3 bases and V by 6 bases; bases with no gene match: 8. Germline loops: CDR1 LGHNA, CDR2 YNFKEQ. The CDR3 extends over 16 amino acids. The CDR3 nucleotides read TGTGCCAGCAGACCGAGCGGGGGGGATGTCAAAAACATTCAGTACTTC. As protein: CASRPSGGDVKNIQYF.

The CDR3 nucleotides read TGTGCCAGCAGTGCAGGGGTAGAAGAAAAACTGTTTTTT. Protein sequence: CASSAGVEEKLFF. The chain combines TRBV2 with TRBJ1-4, with D perhaps matching TRBD1 (6 bases). The ends were cut back, 4 bases at V and 8 bases at J, with 11 bases in the middle. This CDR3 region has 13 residues. Germline V gene lookup returns CDR1 SNHLY and CDR2 FYNNEI.

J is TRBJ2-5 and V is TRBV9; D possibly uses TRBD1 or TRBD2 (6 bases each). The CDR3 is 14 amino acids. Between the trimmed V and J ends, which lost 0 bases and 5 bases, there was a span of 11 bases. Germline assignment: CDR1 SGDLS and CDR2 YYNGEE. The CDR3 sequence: CASSVGGGSETQYF. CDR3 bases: TGTGCCAGCAGCGTAGGAGGGGGGAGTGAGACCCAGTACTTC.

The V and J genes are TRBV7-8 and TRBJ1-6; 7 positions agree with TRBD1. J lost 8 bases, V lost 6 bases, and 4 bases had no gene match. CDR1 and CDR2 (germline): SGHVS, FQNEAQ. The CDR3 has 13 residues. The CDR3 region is CASREGGYSPLHF. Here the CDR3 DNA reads TGTGCCAGCAGGGAAGGGGGCTATTCACCCCTCCACTTT.

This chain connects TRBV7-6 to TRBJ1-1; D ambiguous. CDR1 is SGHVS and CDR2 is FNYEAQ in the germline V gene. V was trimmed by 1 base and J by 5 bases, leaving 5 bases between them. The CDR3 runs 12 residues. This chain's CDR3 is CASSLDLTEAFF. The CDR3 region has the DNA TGTGCCAGCAGCTTAGATCTAACTGAAGCTTTCTTT.

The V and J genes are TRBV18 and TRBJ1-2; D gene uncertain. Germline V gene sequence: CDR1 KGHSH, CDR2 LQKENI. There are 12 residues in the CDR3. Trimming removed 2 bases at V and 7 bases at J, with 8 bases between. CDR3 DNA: TGTGCCAGCTCACCAGGGCAGCCTGGCTACACCTTC. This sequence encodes CASSPGQPGYTF.

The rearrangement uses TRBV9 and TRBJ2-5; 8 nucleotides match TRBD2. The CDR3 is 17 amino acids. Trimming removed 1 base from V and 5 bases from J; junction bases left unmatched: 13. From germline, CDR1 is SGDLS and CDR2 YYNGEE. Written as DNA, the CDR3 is TGTGCCAGCAGCGTACGTGCGGGGGGCCCCTTAGCGGAGACCCAGTACTTC. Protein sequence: CASSVRAGGPLAETQYF. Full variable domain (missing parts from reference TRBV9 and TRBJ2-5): DSGVTQTPKHLITATGQRVTLRCSPRSGDLSVYWYQQSLDQGLQFLIQYYNGEERAKGNILERFSAQQFPDLHSELNLSSLELGDSALYFCASSVRAGGPLAETQYFGPGTRLLVL.

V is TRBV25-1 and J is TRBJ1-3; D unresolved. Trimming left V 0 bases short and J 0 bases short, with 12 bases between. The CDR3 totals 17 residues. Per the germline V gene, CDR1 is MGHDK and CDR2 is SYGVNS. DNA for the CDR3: TGTGCCAGCAGTGAATACCCCTCAAAGAGCTCTGGAAACACCATATATTTT. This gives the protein CASSEYPSKSSGNTIYF.

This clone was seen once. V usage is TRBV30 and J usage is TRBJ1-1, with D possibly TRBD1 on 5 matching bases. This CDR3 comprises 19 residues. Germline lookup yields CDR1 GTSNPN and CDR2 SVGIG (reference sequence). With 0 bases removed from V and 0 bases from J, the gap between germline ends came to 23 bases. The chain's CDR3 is CAWSVLKMVYGAVNTEAFF. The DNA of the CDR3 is TGTGCCTGGAGTGTACTCAAGATGGTGTACGGGGCCGTGAACACTGAAGCTTTCTTT.

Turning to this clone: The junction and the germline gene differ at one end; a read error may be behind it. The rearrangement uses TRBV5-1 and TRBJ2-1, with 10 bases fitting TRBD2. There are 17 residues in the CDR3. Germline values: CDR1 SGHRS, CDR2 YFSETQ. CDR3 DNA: TGCGCCAGCACCTTGGACTGGCTAGCGGGGGTATACAATGAGCAGTTCTTC. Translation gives CASTLDWLAGVYNEQFF. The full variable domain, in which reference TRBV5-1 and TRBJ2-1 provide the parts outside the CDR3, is KAGVTQTPRYLIKTRGQQVTLSCSPISGHRSVSWYQQTPGQGLQFLFEYFSETQRNKGNFPGRFSGRQFSNSRSEMNVSTLELGDSALYLCASTLDWLAGVYNEQFFGPGTRLTVL.